These T cell receptor beta chains were read from a single sample in a study of blood T cell repertoires in COVID-19. Using immunoSEQ multiplex PCR, the repertoire was profiled, and TCRdb retains in-frame clones only, with some absent. The repertoire holds under 150,000 clones, with approximately 84% as singletons. Sequenced material: peripheral blood. These receptors were obtained from a man aged 50 or older with acute or convalescent COVID-19. Each CDR3 is given with its conserved first and last residue. The D gene is left open where the match is weak. Some rows have no size entry. The others give once, few or many, or a class for an expanded clone.

v_call	d_call	j_call	clone_size	cdr3_aa	cdr3_nt
TRBV3-1/TRBV3-2	.	TRBJ2-7	.	CASSLAPAYEQYF	TGTGCCAGCAGCCTTGCGCCGGCCTACGAGCAGTACTTC
TRBV6-5	TRBD1	TRBJ1-5	.	CASSPRTGNQPQHF	TGTGCCAGCAGTCCCCGGACAGGGAATCAGCCCCAGCATTTT
TRBV2	.	TRBJ1-5	.	CASSEGGGYNQPQHF	TGTGCCAGCAGTGAAGGGGGAGGCTACAATCAGCCCCAGCATTTT
TRBV4-1	TRBD1	TRBJ2-3	.	CASSPTPGQGETDTQYF	TGCGCCAGCAGCCCAACTCCGGGACAGGGGGAAACAGATACGCAGTATTTT
TRBV10-1	.	TRBJ1-5	few	CASRPTDSRGQPQHF	TGCGCCAGCAGACCCACCGACTCGAGAGGTCAGCCCCAGCATTTT
TRBV19	.	TRBJ1-5	.	CASSIGGTINQPQHF	TGTGCCAGTAGTATAGGCGGGACGATAAATCAGCCCCAGCATTTT
TRBV19	.	TRBJ1-5	.	CASRSQDGRVGQPQHF	TGTGCCAGTAGGAGTCAAGATGGGCGGGTCGGACAGCCCCAGCATTTT
TRBV4-1	TRBD1	TRBJ2-7	few	CASSQGTGTGDYEQYF	TGCGCCAGCAGCCAAGGGACCGGGACAGGGGACTACGAGCAGTACTTC
TRBV10-2	.	TRBJ1-1	.	CASGGHFFTEAFF	TGCGCCAGCGGGGGACACTTTTTCACTGAAGCTTTCTTT
TRBV5-5	TRBD2	TRBJ2-3	.	CASSLEASGGIRTDTQYF	TGTGCCAGCAGCTTGGAGGCTAGCGGGGGGATCCGCACAGATACGCAGTATTTT
TRBV27	.	TRBJ1-5	few	CASSLGGARNQPQHF	TGTGCCAGCAGTTTAGGAGGGGCCCGCAATCAGCCCCAGCATTTT
TRBV3-1/TRBV3-2	.	TRBJ1-1	.	CASSSKTGNTEAFF	TGTGCCAGCAGCTCTAAAACGGGAAACACTGAAGCTTTCTTT
TRBV6-5	.	TRBJ1-6	few	CASSYGGYNSPLHF	TGTGCCAGCAGTTACGGCGGGTATAATTCACCCCTCCACTTT
TRBV3-1/TRBV3-2	.	TRBJ2-7	.	CASSNGQLYEQYF	TGTGCCAGCAGCAATGGACAGCTGTACGAGCAGTACTTC
TRBV24-1	.	TRBJ2-1	.	CATSDPTKQVEQFF	TGTGCCACCAGTGATCCCACTAAACAGGTGGAGCAGTTCTTC
TRBV13	.	TRBJ1-2	few	CASSTRHSLNYGYTF	TGTGCCAGCAGCACTCGACACAGTTTAAACTATGGCTACACCTTC
TRBV28	.	TRBJ1-2	.	CASTTVGQSDGYTF	TGTGCCAGCACCACGGTGGGGCAGTCCGATGGCTACACCTTC
TRBV6-1	.	TRBJ2-2	.	CASSELGELFF	TGTGCCAGCAGTGAACTCGGGGAGCTGTTTTTT
TRBV28	.	TRBJ1-5	.	CASSPPQIPQHF	TGTGCCAGCAGTCCCCCCCAAATTCCCCAGCATTTT
TRBV30	TRBD1	TRBJ1-4	.	CAFGTHRGTREKLFF	TGTGCCTTCGGAACCCACAGGGGCACTCGAGAAAAACTGTTTTTT
TRBV5-5	.	TRBJ2-3	.	CASSLSRRAIDTQYF	TGTGCCAGCAGCTTGTCCCGCAGGGCGATAGATACGCAGTATTTT
TRBV28	TRBD2	TRBJ2-2	.	CASSLEWASGGRDGELFF	TGTGCCAGCAGTTTAGAGTGGGCTAGCGGGGGAAGAGACGGGGAGCTGTTTTTT
TRBV18	.	TRBJ1-2	.	CASSPAENYGYTF	TGTGCCAGCTCACCAGCGGAGAACTATGGCTACACCTTC
TRBV28	TRBD1	TRBJ2-7	.	CASSWPGTAYEQYF	TGTGCCAGCAGTTGGCCCGGGACAGCCTACGAGCAGTACTTC
TRBV13	TRBD1	TRBJ1-2	.	CASSLTGQGVNYGYTF	TGTGCCAGCAGCTTAACAGGACAGGGGGTTAACTATGGCTACACCTTC
TRBV19	.	TRBJ2-3	few	CASRLLDTQYF	TGTGCCAGTAGACTCTTAGATACGCAGTATTTT
TRBV10-2	TRBD2	TRBJ2-3	.	CASKRGRTDTQYF	TGCGCCAGCAAGCGGGGCCGCACAGATACGCAGTATTTT
TRBV6-5	.	TRBJ2-7	.	CASSYPPTGTYEQYF	TGTGCCAGCAGTTACCCTCCCACAGGGACATACGAGCAGTACTTC
TRBV3-1/TRBV3-2	.	TRBJ2-7	.	CASSQLTYEQYF	TGTGCCAGCAGCCAGTTAACTTACGAGCAGTACTTC
TRBV30	.	TRBJ1-1	.	CAWQGNTEAFF	TGTGCGTGGCAGGGGAACACTGAAGCTTTCTTT
TRBV5-1	.	TRBJ1-2	once	CASSLPSPIYGYTF	TGCGCCAGCAGCTTGCCATCACCTATCTATGGCTACACCTTC
TRBV28	TRBD1	TRBJ1-6	.	CASSPGGNSPLHF	TGTGCCAGCAGCCCAGGGGGGAATTCACCCCTCCACTTT
TRBV2	TRBD1	TRBJ1-6	few	CASWDRNSPLHF	TGTGCCAGCTGGGACAGGAATTCACCCCTCCACTTT
TRBV19	.	TRBJ1-6	once	CASSKTGDSPLHF	TGTGCCAGTAGTAAGACGGGAGATTCACCCCTCCACTTT
TRBV7-8	TRBD2	TRBJ2-1	.	CASSLGYGGAHNEQFF	TGTGCCAGCAGCCTGGGGTACGGGGGGGCCCACAATGAGCAGTTCTTC
TRBV19	TRBD1	TRBJ1-5	.	CASSIRQGVIDQPQHF	TGTGCCAGTAGTATCCGACAGGGGGTTATCGATCAGCCCCAGCATTTT
TRBV6-5	.	TRBJ1-2	.	CASSYITGGAYGYTF	TGTGCCAGCAGTTATATTACGGGGGGCGCCTATGGCTACACCTTC
TRBV5-4	TRBD1	TRBJ2-3	.	CASSWSRGQGADTQYF	TGTGCCAGCAGCTGGAGTAGGGGACAGGGGGCAGATACGCAGTATTTT
TRBV11-1	.	TRBJ1-6	once	CASTRDIPPPLHF	TGTGCCAGCACCCGGGACATTCCCCCACCCCTCCACTTT
TRBV24-1	.	TRBJ1-4	.	CATSEAGSNEKLFF	TGTGCCACCAGTGAGGCAGGGTCTAATGAAAAACTGTTTTTT
TRBV6-5	.	TRBJ1-1	once	CASSPVDRNTEAFF	TGTGCCAGCAGTCCTGTGGACAGAAACACTGAAGCTTTCTTT
TRBV28	TRBD1	TRBJ2-7	.	CASSLETGVREQYF	TGTGCCAGCAGTCTTGAGACAGGGGTGAGGGAGCAGTACTTC
TRBV12-5	.	TRBJ1-5	.	CASGPGGDGPQHF	TGTGCTAGTGGTCCCGGGGGGGATGGACCCCAGCATTTT
TRBV12-3/TRBV12-4	.	TRBJ2-4	once	CASSQATNIQYF	TGTGCCAGCAGTCAGGCCACAAACATTCAGTACTTC
TRBV19	TRBD2	TRBJ2-4	.	CASSITLGGTKNIQYF	TGTGCCAGTAGTATTACCCTGGGAGGGACCAAAAACATTCAGTACTTC
TRBV4-1	.	TRBJ1-1	.	CASSQNDRKNTEAFF	TGCGCCAGCAGCCAAAACGACAGAAAGAACACTGAAGCTTTCTTT
TRBV19	TRBD1	TRBJ2-3	.	CASSAGQGARDTQYF	TGTGCCAGTAGTGCCGGACAGGGGGCGCGAGATACGCAGTATTTT
TRBV11-2	.	TRBJ2-3	once	CASSLIQITDTQYF	TGTGCCAGCAGCTTAATACAGATTACAGATACGCAGTATTTT
TRBV25-1	TRBD2	TRBJ2-5	.	CASSPGGAIGETQYF	TGTGCCAGCAGTCCGGGGGGGGCCATCGGAGAGACCCAGTACTTC
TRBV27	.	TRBJ1-6	.	CASSLRTANSPLHF	TGTGCCAGCAGTTTACGGACAGCGAATTCACCCCTCCACTTT
TRBV6-1	.	TRBJ1-1	.	CASSEGVGPRVRTEAFF	TGTGCCAGCAGTGAAGGAGTTGGGCCCCGTGTTCGCACTGAAGCTTTCTTT
TRBV3-1/TRBV3-2	TRBD1	TRBJ1-1	.	CASSYTGTGGTEAFF	TGTGCCAGCAGCTATACCGGGACAGGGGGGACTGAAGCTTTCTTT